This is a list of T cell receptor beta chains from one sample in a study of neurological immune-mediated disorders. TCRdb re-derived calls from the 5' RACE reads in MiXCR, one entry per CDR3 protein. The sample consists of just over 20,000 distinct CDR3 sequences, 17% of them appearing once. The sequenced sample was CD8+ T cells from blood. The source is a woman younger than 30 with multiple sclerosis. Each CDR3 is given with its conserved first and last residue. The order of the fields is D gene, J gene, V gene, clone size, CDR3 DNA, CDR3 protein. The D gene is left open where the match is weak. The size of a clone is reported for some rows only, either as once, few or many, or as a class for expanded clones.

D: -; J: TRBJ1-5; V: TRBV5-6; size: -; DNA: TGTGCCAGCAGCTCTCAGTATCGTCAGCCCCAGCATTTT; CDR3: CASSSQYRQPQHF
D: -; J: TRBJ2-7; V: TRBV7-6; size: many; DNA: TGTGCCAGCAGCGAAGGGACGGGTTCCTACGAGCAGTACTTC; CDR3: CASSEGTGSYEQYF
D: TRBD1; J: TRBJ2-1; V: TRBV6-6; size: few; DNA: TGTGCCAGCAGAGGGGGCCGTTACAATGAGCAGTTCTTC; CDR3: CASRGGRYNEQFF
D: -; J: TRBJ2-1; V: TRBV10-1; size: many; DNA: TGCGCCAGCAGTGAGATCGGGGTTCGGGAGCAGTTCTTC; CDR3: CASSEIGVREQFF
D: -; J: TRBJ2-2; V: TRBV7-9; size: medium-sized; DNA: TGTGCCAGCAGCTTAGGTTTCGGGGAGCTGTTTTTT; CDR3: CASSLGFGELFF
D: -; J: TRBJ1-5; V: TRBV6-2/TRBV6-3; size: many; DNA: TGTGCCAGCAGATCCCTCGCGGGACACAGCAATCAGCCCCAGCATTTT; CDR3: CASRSLAGHSNQPQHF
D: -; J: TRBJ2-3; V: TRBV7-2; size: many; DNA: TGTGCCAGCAGCTTAGGACACAGGATAAGCACAGATACGCAGTATTTT; CDR3: CASSLGHRISTDTQYF
D: -; J: TRBJ2-3; V: TRBV9; size: many; DNA: TGTGCCAGCAGCGTAGACCCCGGCGCAGGCACAGATACGCAGTATTTT; CDR3: CASSVDPGAGTDTQYF
D: -; J: TRBJ2-1; V: TRBV6-4; size: many; DNA: TGTGCCAGCAGTGACTCAGCGGGCTCCTACAATGAGCAGTTCTTC; CDR3: CASSDSAGSYNEQFF
D: TRBD1; J: TRBJ2-6; V: TRBV5-1; size: -; DNA: TGCGCCAGCAGCACAGACAGGGTAGCTGGGGCCAACGTCCTGACTTTC; CDR3: CASSTDRVAGANVLTF
D: -; J: TRBJ1-5; V: TRBV2; size: -; DNA: TGTGCCAGCAGTGATAGCAGGGTTGGTCAGCCCCAGCATTTT; CDR3: CASSDSRVGQPQHF
D: TRBD2; J: TRBJ2-3; V: TRBV9; size: many; DNA: TGTGCCAGCAGCGAAGGGACTAGCGGTACGCAGTATTTT; CDR3: CASSEGTSGTQYF
D: TRBD2; J: TRBJ2-2; V: TRBV4-2; size: -; DNA: TGTGCCAGCAGCCAAGTGGCTTTTTTAGGCGGGGGGCAAACCGGGGAGCTGTTTTTT; CDR3: CASSQVAFLGGGQTGELFF
D: -; J: TRBJ2-7; V: TRBV30; size: -; DNA: TGTGCCTGGAGTCCCGCTACAACAGGGACCCACGAGCAGTACTTC; CDR3: CAWSPATTGTHEQYF
D: TRBD1; J: TRBJ2-2; V: TRBV18; size: -; DNA: TGTGCCAGCTCACCACAGACAGGGATTTGGAACACCGGGGAGCTGTTTTTT; CDR3: CASSPQTGIWNTGELFF
D: -; J: TRBJ2-6; V: TRBV28; size: few; DNA: TGTGCCAGCAGACAAACAGGGATCCAACACTCTGGGGCCAACGTCCTGACTTTC; CDR3: CASRQTGIQHSGANVLTF
D: -; J: TRBJ2-1; V: TRBV6-2/TRBV6-3; size: many; DNA: TGTGCCAGCAGTTACAGGGGCAGGGAAAGGGAATATGAGCAGTTCTTC; CDR3: CASSYRGREREYEQFF
D: -; J: TRBJ2-5; V: TRBV15; size: many; DNA: TGTGCCACCAGCAGAGATGATGTGAGTTTCCAAGAGACCCAGTACTTC; CDR3: CATSRDDVSFQETQYF
D: -; J: TRBJ2-3; V: TRBV2; size: many; DNA: TGTGCCAGCAGTGAGGGCGGATTTAGCACAGATACGCAGTATTTT; CDR3: CASSEGGFSTDTQYF
D: -; J: TRBJ2-7; V: TRBV6-5; size: many; DNA: TGTGCCAGCAGTTCGGACTACGAGCAGTACTTC; CDR3: CASSSDYEQYF
D: -; J: TRBJ2-3; V: TRBV5-5; size: medium-sized; DNA: TGTGCCAGCAGCTTAGAGGGTGTTTTGGCAGATACGCAGTATTTT; CDR3: CASSLEGVLADTQYF
D: TRBD2; J: TRBJ2-5; V: TRBV7-9; size: many; DNA: TGTGCCAGCAGCTCCCTCGGAGCGGGAGGTGAGACCCAGTACTTC; CDR3: CASSSLGAGGETQYF
D: TRBD1; J: TRBJ1-1; V: TRBV20-1; size: many; DNA: TGCAGTGCTCGGGGAGAGGACAGGTCTGACACTGAAGCTTTCTTT; CDR3: CSARGEDRSDTEAFF
D: -; J: TRBJ1-1; V: TRBV11-3; size: many; DNA: TGTGCCAGCAGCCGGACCAGGGCAGGGGAGAACACTGAAGCTTTCTTT; CDR3: CASSRTRAGENTEAFF
D: -; J: TRBJ1-1; V: TRBV5-1; size: -; DNA: TGCGCCAGCAGCTTGGCGGCAGCCCAAGAGACCATGAACACTGAAGCTTTCTTT; CDR3: CASSLAAAQETMNTEAFF
D: -; J: TRBJ2-7; V: TRBV7-6; size: many; DNA: TGTGCCAGCAGCTTATATCCACGGGGAAACTCCTACGAGCAGTACTTC; CDR3: CASSLYPRGNSYEQYF
D: -; J: TRBJ2-2; V: TRBV7-9; size: -; DNA: TGTGCCAGCAGCCCCCTTCCCCCGAACACCGGGGAGCTGTTTTTT; CDR3: CASSPLPPNTGELFF
D: -; J: TRBJ1-2; V: TRBV19; size: many; DNA: TGTGCCAGTAGTGTCGGGAATAGAATGGATGGCTACACCTTC; CDR3: CASSVGNRMDGYTF
D: TRBD2; J: TRBJ2-1; V: TRBV6-2/TRBV6-3; size: many; DNA: TGTGCCAGCAGCCGTAGATACACTAGCCGGGAGGCCCCGAATGAGCAGTTCTTC; CDR3: CASSRRYTSREAPNEQFF
D: -; J: TRBJ2-3; V: TRBV29-1; size: medium-sized; DNA: TGCAGCGTTGAATTTGGCCTCGATACGCAGTATTTT; CDR3: CSVEFGLDTQYF
D: -; J: TRBJ1-2; V: TRBV3-1; size: medium-sized; DNA: TGTGCCAGCAGCCCACTAGGACGGAACTATGGCTACACCTTC; CDR3: CASSPLGRNYGYTF
D: -; J: TRBJ2-7; V: TRBV25-1; size: many; DNA: TGTGCCAGCAGTGGGGATGCCGGGGTGGGTGAGCAGTACTTC; CDR3: CASSGDAGVGEQYF
D: -; J: TRBJ1-2; V: TRBV28; size: once; DNA: TGTGCCAGCAGCCCAGGGTCGTGGAACTATGGCTACACCTTC; CDR3: CASSPGSWNYGYTF
D: TRBD1; J: TRBJ1-3; V: TRBV7-6; size: many; DNA: TGTGCCAGCAGCTTAGAGACCGGGACAGGCTATGGAAACACCATATATTTT; CDR3: CASSLETGTGYGNTIYF
D: TRBD2; J: TRBJ2-3; V: TRBV12-3/TRBV12-4; size: many; DNA: TGTGCCAGCAGTTCACTAGCGGGAGGGCTAGGCACAGATACGCAGTATTTT; CDR3: CASSSLAGGLGTDTQYF
D: TRBD2; J: TRBJ2-3; V: TRBV7-2; size: many; DNA: TGTGCCAGCTCATGGACTAGCGGTAGCACAGATACGCAGTATTTT; CDR3: CASSWTSGSTDTQYF
D: -; J: TRBJ2-7; V: TRBV5-1; size: -; DNA: TGCGCCAGCAGCTTGGACTTTGGACTGGAGCAGTACTTC; CDR3: CASSLDFGLEQYF
D: -; J: TRBJ2-3; V: TRBV2; size: -; DNA: TGTGCCAGCAGAGCCCTAGTTTCTACACGCCTATCGGATACGCAGTATTTT; CDR3: CASRALVSTRLSDTQYF
D: TRBD2; J: TRBJ2-1; V: TRBV9; size: -; DNA: TGTGCCAGCAGCGCTCTCCCGGGACTAGGAAACAATGAGCAGTTCTTC; CDR3: CASSALPGLGNNEQFF
D: TRBD2; J: TRBJ2-1; V: TRBV20-1; size: medium-sized; DNA: TGCAGTGCTACGCTAGCGGGAGACTACAATGAGCAGTTCTTC; CDR3: CSATLAGDYNEQFF
D: -; J: TRBJ1-1; V: TRBV3-1; size: many; DNA: TGTGCCAGCAGCCTCACTCCCCGCACTGAAGCTTTCTTT; CDR3: CASSLTPRTEAFF
D: -; J: TRBJ1-1; V: TRBV7-9; size: many; DNA: TGTGCCAGCAGCTCGCCGTTGTTACAGGGCTCCATGAACACTGAAGCTTTCTTT; CDR3: CASSSPLLQGSMNTEAFF
D: -; J: TRBJ1-1; V: TRBV5-5; size: many; DNA: TGTGCCAGCAGCTTGGGACGGGGGACTGAAGCTTTCTTT; CDR3: CASSLGRGTEAFF
D: -; J: TRBJ2-3; V: TRBV7-8; size: -; DNA: TGTGCCAGCACCGGGCTGAGAGGGACAGATACGCAGTATTTT; CDR3: CASTGLRGTDTQYF
D: -; J: TRBJ2-3; V: TRBV10-3; size: many; DNA: TGTGCCATCAGTGTTGGCAGGGGAGGTACAGATACGCAGTATTTT; CDR3: CAISVGRGGTDTQYF
D: TRBD2; J: TRBJ2-1; V: TRBV20-1; size: many; DNA: TGCAGTGCTAGAAAGCGGGAGGCCTACAATGAGCAGTTCTTC; CDR3: CSARKREAYNEQFF
D: -; J: TRBJ1-2; V: TRBV10-3; size: many; DNA: TGTGCCATCAAAGCTATTGGACAAACCTATGGCTACACCTTC; CDR3: CAIKAIGQTYGYTF
D: TRBD1; J: TRBJ1-2; V: TRBV27; size: many; DNA: TGTGCCAGCAGTTTTGGACAGGGAGGATTGGCCTATGGCTACACCTTC; CDR3: CASSFGQGGLAYGYTF